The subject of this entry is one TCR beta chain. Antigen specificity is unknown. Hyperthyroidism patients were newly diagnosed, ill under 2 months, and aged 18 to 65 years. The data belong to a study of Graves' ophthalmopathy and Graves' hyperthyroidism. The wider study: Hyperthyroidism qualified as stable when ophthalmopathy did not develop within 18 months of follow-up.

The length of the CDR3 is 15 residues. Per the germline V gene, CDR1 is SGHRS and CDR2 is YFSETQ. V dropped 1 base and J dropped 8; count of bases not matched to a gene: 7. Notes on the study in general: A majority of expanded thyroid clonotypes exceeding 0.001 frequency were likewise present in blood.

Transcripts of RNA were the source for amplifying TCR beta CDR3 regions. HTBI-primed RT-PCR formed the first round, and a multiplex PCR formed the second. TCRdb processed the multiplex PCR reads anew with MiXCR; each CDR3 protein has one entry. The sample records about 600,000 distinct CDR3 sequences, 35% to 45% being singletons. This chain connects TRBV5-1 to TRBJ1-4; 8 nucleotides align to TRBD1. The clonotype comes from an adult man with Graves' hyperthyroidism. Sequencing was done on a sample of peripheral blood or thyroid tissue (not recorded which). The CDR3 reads CASSLMTGAREKLFF. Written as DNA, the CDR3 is TGCGCCAGCAGCTTGATGACAGGGGCGAGGGAAAAACTGTTTTTT.